This T cell receptor beta chain was identified during a study of response to subunit inactivated influenza vaccine. MiXCR, applied by TCRdb to the RT-PCR reads, yields one record per CDR3 protein. The sample has some 540,000 distinct CDR3 sequences; around 21% are singletons. Regarding this clonotype: A read error may explain this, as a much larger clone is one base away.

These same records also appear under a second study, on T cells expressing NK-cell markers. That source notes: For TCR beta, cDNA was produced by 5'RACE template switching with UMIs. Sorted CD3+CD56+NKG2C+, CD3+CD56+NKG2C- and CD3+CD56-NKG2C+ T-cell subsets were beta-chain profiled. A handful of donors' CD3+CD56-NKG2C+ cells were dominated by the same clonotypes. Questions lingered over whether expanded NKG2C+ T cell clones were HCMV-specific.

The sequences come from CD4+ T cells sorted from PBMCs, collected roughly 12 days after vaccination. The source of this sequence is a man aged 45-65 years who received an inactivated influenza vaccine.

The chain's CDR3 is CASSDETQYF. The CDR3 bases are TGTGCCAGCAGTGATGAGACCCAGTACTTC. The rearrangement uses TRBV6-1 and TRBJ2-5; no clear D gene. The CDR3 length is 10 residues. Trimming removed 3 bases from V and 5 bases from J, with 1 base in between. Germline CDR1 and CDR2: MNHNS and SASEGT.